This T cell receptor beta chain originates from a study of T-cell reconstitution after alpha-beta-depleted transplantation in children. CDR3 length equals 16 residues. V shed 0 bases and J 4 bases; nucleotides not matched to a gene: 3. Germline V gene sequence: CDR1 MNHEY, CDR2 SVGAGI. Study findings and constraints: Recipient T cells and thymic progenitors that survived were the source of the high TCRbeta diversity seen at day 60 in some patients.

A library of TCRbeta sequences, prepared with unique molecular identifiers, was generated. Each CDR3 protein is one row after TCRdb ran MiXCR on the PCR reads. The sample has about 300,000 distinct CDR3 sequences; about a tenth are singletons. This clonotype was recorded a few times. Its antigen is undetermined. Sequenced here: PBMCs, sampled before TCRalphabeta/CD19-depleted stem cell transplant. This chain links TRBV6-5 with TRBJ1-6; the match to TRBD1 covers 7 bases. The TCR was taken from a boy younger than two with acute myeloid leukemia, due to receive a stem cell transplant. The CDR3 coding sequence is TGTGCCAGCAGTTACTCGGGACAGCCGTATAATTCACCCCTCCACTTT. This encodes CASSYSGQPYNSPLHF.